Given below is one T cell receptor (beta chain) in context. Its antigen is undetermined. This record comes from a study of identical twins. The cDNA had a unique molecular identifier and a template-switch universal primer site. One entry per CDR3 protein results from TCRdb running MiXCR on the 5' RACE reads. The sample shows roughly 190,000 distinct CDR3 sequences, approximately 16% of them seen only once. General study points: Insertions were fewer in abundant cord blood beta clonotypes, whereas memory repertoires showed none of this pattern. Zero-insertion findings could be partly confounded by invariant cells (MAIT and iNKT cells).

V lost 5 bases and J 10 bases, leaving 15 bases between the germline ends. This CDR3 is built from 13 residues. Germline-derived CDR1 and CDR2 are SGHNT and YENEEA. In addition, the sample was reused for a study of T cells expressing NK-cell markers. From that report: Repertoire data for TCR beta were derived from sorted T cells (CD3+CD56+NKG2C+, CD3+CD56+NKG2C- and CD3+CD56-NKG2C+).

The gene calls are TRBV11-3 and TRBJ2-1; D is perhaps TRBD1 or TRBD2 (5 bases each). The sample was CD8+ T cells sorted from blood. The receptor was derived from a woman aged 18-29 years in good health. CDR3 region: CASSTPEGYEQFF. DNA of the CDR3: TGTGCCAGCAGCACCCCCGAGGGGTACGAGCAGTTCTTC.